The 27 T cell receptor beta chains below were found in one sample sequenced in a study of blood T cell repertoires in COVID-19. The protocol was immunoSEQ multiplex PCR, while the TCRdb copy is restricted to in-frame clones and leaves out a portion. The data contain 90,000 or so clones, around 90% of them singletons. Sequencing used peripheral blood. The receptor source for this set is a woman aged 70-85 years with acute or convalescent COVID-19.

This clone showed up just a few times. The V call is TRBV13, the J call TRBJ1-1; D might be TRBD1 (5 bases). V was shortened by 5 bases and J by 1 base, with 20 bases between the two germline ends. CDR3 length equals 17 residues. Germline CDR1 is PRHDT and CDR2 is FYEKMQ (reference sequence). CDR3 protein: CASSERWGAVGNTEAFF. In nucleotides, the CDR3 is TGTGCCAGCAGCGAACGGTGGGGCGCGGTGGGGAACACTGAAGCTTTCTTT.

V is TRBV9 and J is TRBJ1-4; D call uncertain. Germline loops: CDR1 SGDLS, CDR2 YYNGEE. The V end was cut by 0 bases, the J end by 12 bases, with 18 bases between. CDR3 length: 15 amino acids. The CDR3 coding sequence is TGTGCCAGCAGCGTAGGGATACAAGAGTCGGGAGAACTGTTTTTT. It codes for CASSVGIQESGELFF.

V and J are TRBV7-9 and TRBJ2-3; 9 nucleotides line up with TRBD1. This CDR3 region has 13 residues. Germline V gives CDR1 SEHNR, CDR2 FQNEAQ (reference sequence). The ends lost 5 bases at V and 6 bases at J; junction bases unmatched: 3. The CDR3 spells CASSHRGRDTQYF. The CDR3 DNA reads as TGTGCCAGCAGCCACAGGGGGCGGGATACGCAGTATTTT. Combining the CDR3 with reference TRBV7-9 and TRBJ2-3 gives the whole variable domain DTGVSQNPRHKITKRGQNVTFRCDPISEHNRLYWYRQTLGQGPEFLTYFQNEAQLEKSRLLSDRFSAERPKGSFSTLEIQRTEQGDSAMYLCASSHRGRDTQYFGPGTRLTVL.

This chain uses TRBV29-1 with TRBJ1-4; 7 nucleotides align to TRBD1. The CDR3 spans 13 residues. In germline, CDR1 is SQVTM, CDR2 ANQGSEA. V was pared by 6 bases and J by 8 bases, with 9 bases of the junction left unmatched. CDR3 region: CSVVTGDAEKLFF. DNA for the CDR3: TGCAGCGTAGTAACAGGGGACGCAGAAAAACTGTTTTTT.

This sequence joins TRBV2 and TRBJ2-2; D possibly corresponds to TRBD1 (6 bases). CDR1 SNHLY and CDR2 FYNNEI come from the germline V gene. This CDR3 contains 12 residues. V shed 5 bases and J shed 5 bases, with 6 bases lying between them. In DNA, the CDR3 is TGTGCCAGCAGTAGGGGGACCGGGGAGCTGTTTTTT. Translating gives CASSRGTGELFF.

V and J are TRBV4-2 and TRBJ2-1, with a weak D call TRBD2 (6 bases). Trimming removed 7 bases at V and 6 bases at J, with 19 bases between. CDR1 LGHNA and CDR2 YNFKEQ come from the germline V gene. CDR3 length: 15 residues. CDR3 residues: CASNPDPGVANEQFF. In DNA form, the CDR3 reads TGTGCCAGCAACCCCGATCCGGGGGTGGCCAATGAGCAGTTCTTC.

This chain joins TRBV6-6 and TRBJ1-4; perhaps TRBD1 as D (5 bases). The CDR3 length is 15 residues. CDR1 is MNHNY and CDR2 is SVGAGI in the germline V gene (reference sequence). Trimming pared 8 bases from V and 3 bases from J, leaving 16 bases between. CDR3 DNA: TGTGCCAGCCGATACCAGGGAGGTGCTAATGAAAAACTGTTTTTT. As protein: CASRYQGGANEKLFF.

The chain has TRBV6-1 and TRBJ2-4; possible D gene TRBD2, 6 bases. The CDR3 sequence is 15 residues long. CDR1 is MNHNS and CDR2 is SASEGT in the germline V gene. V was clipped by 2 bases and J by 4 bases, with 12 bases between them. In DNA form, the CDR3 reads TGTGCCAGCAGTGAACTATATGGGGGGAAAAACATTCAGTACTTC. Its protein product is CASSELYGGKNIQYF.

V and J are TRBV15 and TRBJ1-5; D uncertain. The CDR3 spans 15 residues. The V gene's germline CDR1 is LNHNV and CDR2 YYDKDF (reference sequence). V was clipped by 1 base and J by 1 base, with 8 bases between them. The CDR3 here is CATSRARLSNQPQHF. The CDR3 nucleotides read TGTGCCACCAGCAGAGCTAGGTTAAGCAATCAGCCCCAGCATTTT.

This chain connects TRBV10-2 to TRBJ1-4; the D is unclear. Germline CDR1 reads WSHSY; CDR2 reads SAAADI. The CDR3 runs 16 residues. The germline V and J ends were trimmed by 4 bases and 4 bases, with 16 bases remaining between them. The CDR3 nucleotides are TGCGCCAGCAGTGTGGCTTCTTTCAGGAATAATGAAAAACTGTTTTTT. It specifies CASSVASFRNNEKLFF.

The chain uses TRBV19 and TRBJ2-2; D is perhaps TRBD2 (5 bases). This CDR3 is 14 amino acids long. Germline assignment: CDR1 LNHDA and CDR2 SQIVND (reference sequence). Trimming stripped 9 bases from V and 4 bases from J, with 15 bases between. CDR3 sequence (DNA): TGTGCCAGCAAAAAAGCGGTGATCACCGGGGAGCTGTTTTTT. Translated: CASKKAVITGELFF. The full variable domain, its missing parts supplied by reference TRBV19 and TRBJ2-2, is DGGITQSPKYLFRKEGQNVTLSCEQNLNHDAMYWYRQDPGQGLRLIYYSQIVNDFQKGDIAEGYSVSREKKESFPLTVTSAQKNPTAFYLCASKKAVITGELFFGEGSRLTVL.

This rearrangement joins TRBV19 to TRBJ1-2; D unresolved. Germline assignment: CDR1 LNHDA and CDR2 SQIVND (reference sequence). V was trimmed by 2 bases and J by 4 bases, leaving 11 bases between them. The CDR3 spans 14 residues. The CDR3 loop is CASSILSGAYGYTF. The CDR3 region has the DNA TGTGCCAGTAGTATACTCAGCGGAGCCTATGGCTACACCTTC.

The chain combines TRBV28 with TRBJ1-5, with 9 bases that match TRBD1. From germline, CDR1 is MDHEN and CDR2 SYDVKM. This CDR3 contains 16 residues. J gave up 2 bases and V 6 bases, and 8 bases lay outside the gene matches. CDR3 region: CASRPGQGRGNQPQHF. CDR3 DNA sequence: TGTGCCAGCAGGCCTGGACAGGGGAGAGGCAATCAGCCCCAGCATTTT. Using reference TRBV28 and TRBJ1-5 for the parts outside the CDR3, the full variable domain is DVKVTQSSRYLVKRTGEKVFLECVQDMDHENMFWYRQDPGLGLRLIYFSYDVKMKEKGDIPEGYSVSREKKERFSLILESASTNQTSMYLCASRPGQGRGNQPQHFGDGTRLSIL.

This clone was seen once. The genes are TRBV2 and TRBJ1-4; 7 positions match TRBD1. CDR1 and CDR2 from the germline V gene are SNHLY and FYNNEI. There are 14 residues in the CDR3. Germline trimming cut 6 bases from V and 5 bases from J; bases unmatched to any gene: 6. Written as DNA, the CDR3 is TGTGCCAGCAGCCGAGGACAGGTCAATGAAAAACTGTTTTTT. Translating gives CASSRGQVNEKLFF.

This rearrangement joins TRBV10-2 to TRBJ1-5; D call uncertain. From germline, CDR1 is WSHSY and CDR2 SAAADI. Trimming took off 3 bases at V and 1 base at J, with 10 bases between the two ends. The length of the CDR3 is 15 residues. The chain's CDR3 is CASSEAGRSNQPQHF. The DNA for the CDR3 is TGCGCCAGCAGTGAAGCGGGGAGAAGCAATCAGCCCCAGCATTTT.

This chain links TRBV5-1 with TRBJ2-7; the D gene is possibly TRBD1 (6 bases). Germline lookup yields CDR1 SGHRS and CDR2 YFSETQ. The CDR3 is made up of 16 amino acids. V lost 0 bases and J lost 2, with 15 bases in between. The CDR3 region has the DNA TGCGCCAGCAGCTTGGCCTCGACAGGATTGCCCTACGAGCAGTACTTC. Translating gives CASSLASTGLPYEQYF.

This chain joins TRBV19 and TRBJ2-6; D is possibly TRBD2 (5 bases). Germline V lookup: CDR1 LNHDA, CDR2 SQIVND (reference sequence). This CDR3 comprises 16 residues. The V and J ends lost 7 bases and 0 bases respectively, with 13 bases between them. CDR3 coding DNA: TGTGCCAGTACGGGGTTACAGAGCTCTGGGGCCAACGTCCTGACTTTC. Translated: CASTGLQSSGANVLTF. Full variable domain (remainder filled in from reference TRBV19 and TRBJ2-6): DGGITQSPKYLFRKEGQNVTLSCEQNLNHDAMYWYRQDPGQGLRLIYYSQIVNDFQKGDIAEGYSVSREKKESFPLTVTSAQKNPTAFYLCASTGLQSSGANVLTFGAGSRLTVL.

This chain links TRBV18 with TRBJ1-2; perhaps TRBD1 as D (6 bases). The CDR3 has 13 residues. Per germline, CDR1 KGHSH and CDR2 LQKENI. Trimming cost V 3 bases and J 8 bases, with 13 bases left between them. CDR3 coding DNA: TGTGCCAGCTCACCGGTCCAGGGGCCCGGCTACACCTTC. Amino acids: CASSPVQGPGYTF.

The CDR3 bases are TGTGCCAGCAGCTTGGGTGGCCCAACATCCTACAATGAGCAGTTCTTC. Encoded protein: CASSLGGPTSYNEQFF. The chain carries TRBV5-4 and TRBJ2-1, with D hard to call. Deletions cut 0 bases from V and 1 base from J, with 11 bases between. CDR3 size: 16 residues. Germline V gene sequence: CDR1 SGHNT, CDR2 YYREEE (reference sequence).

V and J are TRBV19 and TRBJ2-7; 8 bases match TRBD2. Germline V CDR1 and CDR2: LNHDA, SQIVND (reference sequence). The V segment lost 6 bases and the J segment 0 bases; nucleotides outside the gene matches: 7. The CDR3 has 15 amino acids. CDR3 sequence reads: CASSPIAGRSYEQYF. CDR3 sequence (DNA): TGTGCCAGTAGCCCTATAGCGGGACGCTCCTACGAGCAGTACTTC.

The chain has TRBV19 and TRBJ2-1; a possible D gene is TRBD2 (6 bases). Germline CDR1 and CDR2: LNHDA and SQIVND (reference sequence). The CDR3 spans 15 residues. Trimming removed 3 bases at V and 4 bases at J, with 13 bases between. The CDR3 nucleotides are TGTGCCAGTAGTATGGAGGGTCTCGGATACAATGAGCAGTTCTTC. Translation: CASSMEGLGYNEQFF.

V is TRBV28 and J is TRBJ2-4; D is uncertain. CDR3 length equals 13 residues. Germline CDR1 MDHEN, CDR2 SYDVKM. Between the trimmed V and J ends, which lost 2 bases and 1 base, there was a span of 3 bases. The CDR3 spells CASSLLAKNIQYF. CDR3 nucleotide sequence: TGTGCCAGCAGTTTACTCGCCAAAAACATTCAGTACTTC.

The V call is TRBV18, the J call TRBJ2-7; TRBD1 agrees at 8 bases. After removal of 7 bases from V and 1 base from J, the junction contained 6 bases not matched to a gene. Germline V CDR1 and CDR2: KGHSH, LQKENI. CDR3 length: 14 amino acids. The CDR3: CASFVDRASYEQYF. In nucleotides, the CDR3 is TGTGCCAGCTTCGTGGACAGGGCTTCCTACGAGCAGTACTTC.

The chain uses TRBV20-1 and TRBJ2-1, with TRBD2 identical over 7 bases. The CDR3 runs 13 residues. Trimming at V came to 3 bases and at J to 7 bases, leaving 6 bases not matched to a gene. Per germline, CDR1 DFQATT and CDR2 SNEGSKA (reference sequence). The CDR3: CSASVLARNEQFF. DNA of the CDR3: TGCAGTGCTAGTGTACTAGCGAGAAATGAGCAGTTCTTC.

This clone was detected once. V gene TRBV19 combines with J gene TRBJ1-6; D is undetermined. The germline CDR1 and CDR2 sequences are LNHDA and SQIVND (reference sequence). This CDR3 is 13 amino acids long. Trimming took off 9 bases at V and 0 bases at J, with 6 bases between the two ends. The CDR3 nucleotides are TGTGCCAGCGCTAGCTCCTATAATTCACCCCTCCACTTT. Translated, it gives CASASSYNSPLHF.

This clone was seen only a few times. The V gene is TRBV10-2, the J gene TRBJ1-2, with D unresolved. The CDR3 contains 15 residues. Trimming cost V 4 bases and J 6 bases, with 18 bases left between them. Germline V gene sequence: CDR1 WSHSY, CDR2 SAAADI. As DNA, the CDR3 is TGCGCCAGCAGTGTTTTTTTACGGTCGTCGGATGGCTACACCTTC. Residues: CASSVFLRSSDGYTF.

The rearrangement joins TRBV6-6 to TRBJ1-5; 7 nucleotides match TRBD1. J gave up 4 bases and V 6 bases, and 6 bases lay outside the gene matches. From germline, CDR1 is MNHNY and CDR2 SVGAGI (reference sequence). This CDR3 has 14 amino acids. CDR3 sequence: CASRQQGPNQPQHF. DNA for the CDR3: TGTGCCAGCAGGCAACAGGGGCCTAATCAGCCCCAGCATTTT.